The rows below give T cell receptor beta chains drawn from one sample of a study of T cell responses to AZD1222 COVID-19 vaccine. TCRdb's table, derived via immunoSEQ multiplex PCR, lists solely in-frame clones and lacks some. Of 100,000 or so clones in the sample, about 87% were seen once. The specimen comprised peripheral blood, sampled on day 0 of MenACWY control vaccination. The receptors were gathered from an adult in good health. Both conserved end residues are part of each CDR3. Only part of the rows carry a size: once, few, many, or a class if the clone is expanded.

abundance: once; v_gene: TRBV12-3/TRBV12-4; j_gene: TRBJ1-1; CDR3aa: CASSLSAEAFF
abundance: -; v_gene: TRBV4-3; j_gene: TRBJ2-3; CDR3aa: CASSQGGLVQVVLADTQYF
abundance: -; v_gene: TRBV7-9; j_gene: TRBJ2-5; CDR3aa: CASRGLQETQYF
abundance: once; v_gene: TRBV18; j_gene: TRBJ2-1; CDR3aa: CASSPGHPGGEQFF
abundance: -; v_gene: TRBV6-1; j_gene: TRBJ1-4; CDR3aa: CASSDGGAGGKLFF
abundance: -; v_gene: TRBV5-1; j_gene: TRBJ2-3; CDR3aa: CASSNSGGAGDTQYF
abundance: -; v_gene: TRBV6-2/TRBV6-3; j_gene: TRBJ1-5; CDR3aa: CASSFPGQGGVAGNQPQHF
abundance: -; v_gene: TRBV19; j_gene: TRBJ2-3; CDR3aa: CASSVPGAGTQYF
abundance: -; v_gene: TRBV6-1; j_gene: TRBJ1-1; CDR3aa: CASSEVGVGEAFF
abundance: -; v_gene: TRBV11-2; j_gene: TRBJ2-5; CDR3aa: CASSFSGAPGETQYF
abundance: -; v_gene: TRBV19; j_gene: TRBJ1-2; CDR3aa: CASRDRHIYGYTF
abundance: -; v_gene: TRBV10-2; j_gene: TRBJ2-3; CDR3aa: CASKEEWAGAIDTQYF
abundance: -; v_gene: TRBV5-4; j_gene: TRBJ1-2; CDR3aa: CASSLETGYGYTF
abundance: -; v_gene: TRBV3-1/TRBV3-2; j_gene: TRBJ2-3; CDR3aa: CASSPLTVTDTQYF
abundance: -; v_gene: TRBV6-2/TRBV6-3; j_gene: TRBJ2-1; CDR3aa: CASSDGIIAGNEQFF
abundance: -; v_gene: TRBV19; j_gene: TRBJ1-2; CDR3aa: CASSPQTGGSYGYTF
abundance: -; v_gene: TRBV10-1; j_gene: TRBJ1-3; CDR3aa: CASSESGGTGNTIYF
abundance: -; v_gene: TRBV7-2; j_gene: TRBJ1-3; CDR3aa: CASSPSGPPGNTIYF